This T cell receptor gamma chain was obtained from a study of γδ T cells in repeated Plasmodium falciparum infection. For the study at large: Donors were malaria-exposed Malian children or age- and gender-matched Australian children. Malaria-naive adults were infected with P. falciparum NF54 four times over about 600 days. Some Malian samples span acute malaria episodes; others come from no-transmission periods.

In the case of this clone: Antigen specificity is unknown. The protein recorded in TCRdb matches a much larger clone and deviates from this DNA's translation at residue 11, suggesting a read error; the protein here is obtained by translating the DNA.

CDR1 and CDR2 from the germline V gene are VENAVY and YDSYNSRV. The CDR3 sequence is 14 residues long. TCRdb fed the multiplex PCR reads into CATT to redo clone calling. The table lists tens of thousands of gamma-chain clones, over 1.1% of them singletons. Vgamma9/Vdelta2+ and Vdelta2-negative gammadelta T cells were flow-sorted from PBMC for bulk sequencing. The study, taken as a whole, reports: Repeated controlled infections reportedly drove waves of new clonotype selection in Vdelta2-negative, mostly Vdelta1+, gammadelta repertoires.

This TCR was recovered from a pool of human donors (malaria-infected and uninfected, not separated). This chain connects TRGV8 to TRGJP2. No J gene was available from TCRdb, and it was assigned here by a germline match of the DNA. The sample consisted of gamma-delta T cells from blood. CDR3 coding DNA: TGTGCCACCTGGGATACAGGCGGTGATTGGGTCAAGACGTTT. Its protein is CATWDTGGDWVKTF.